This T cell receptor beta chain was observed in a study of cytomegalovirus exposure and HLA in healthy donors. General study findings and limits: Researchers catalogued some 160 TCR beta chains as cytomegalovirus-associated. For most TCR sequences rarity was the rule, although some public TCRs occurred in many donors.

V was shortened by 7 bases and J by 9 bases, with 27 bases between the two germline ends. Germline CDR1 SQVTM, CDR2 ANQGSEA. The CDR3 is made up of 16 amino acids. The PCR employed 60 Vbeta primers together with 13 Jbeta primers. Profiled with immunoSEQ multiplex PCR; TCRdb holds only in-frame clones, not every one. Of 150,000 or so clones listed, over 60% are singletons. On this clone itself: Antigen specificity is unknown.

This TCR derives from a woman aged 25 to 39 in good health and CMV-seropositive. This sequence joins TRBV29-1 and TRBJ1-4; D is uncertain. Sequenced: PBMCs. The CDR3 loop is CSATRPSPRGGQKLFF. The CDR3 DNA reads TGCAGCGCCACAAGGCCGAGTCCCCGGGGAGGTCAAAAACTGTTTTTT.